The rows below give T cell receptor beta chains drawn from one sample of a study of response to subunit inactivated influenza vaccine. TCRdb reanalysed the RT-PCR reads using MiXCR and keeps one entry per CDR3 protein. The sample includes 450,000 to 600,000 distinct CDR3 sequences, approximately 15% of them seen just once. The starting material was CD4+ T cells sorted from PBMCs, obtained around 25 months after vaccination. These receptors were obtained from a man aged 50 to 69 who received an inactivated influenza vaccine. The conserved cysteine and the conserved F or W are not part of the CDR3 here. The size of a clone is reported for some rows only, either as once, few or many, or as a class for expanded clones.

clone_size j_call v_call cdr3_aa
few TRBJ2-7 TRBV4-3 ASSQGPLGSYEQY
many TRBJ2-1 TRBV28 ASSRAGSSYNEQF
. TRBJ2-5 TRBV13 ASSSGKLQETQY
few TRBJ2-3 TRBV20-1 SGTQPLAGVQDTQY
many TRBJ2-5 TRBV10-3 AISGQAEGTQY
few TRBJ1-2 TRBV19 ASSKRSADRYT
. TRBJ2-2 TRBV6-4 ASSLLAGARTGELF
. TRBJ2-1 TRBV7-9 ASSFSGGDEQF
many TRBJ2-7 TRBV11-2 ASSLDRQYEQY
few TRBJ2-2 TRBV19 ASSRGLAGGPPGELF
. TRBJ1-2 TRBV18 ASSPGVFQGAAGYT
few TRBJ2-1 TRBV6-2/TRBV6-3 ASSWDGDNEQF
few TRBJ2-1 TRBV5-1 ASSTPGGVFSYNEQF
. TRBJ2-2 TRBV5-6 ASSSRDRETGELF
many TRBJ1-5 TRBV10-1 ASISGSLINQPQH
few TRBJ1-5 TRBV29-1 SVRQGNQPQH
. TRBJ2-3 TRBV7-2 ASSLVLGTTSDTQY
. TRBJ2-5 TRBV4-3 ASSPTRGETQY
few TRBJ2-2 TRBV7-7 ASSSQYTSNTGELF
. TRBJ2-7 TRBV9 ASSPGAEQY
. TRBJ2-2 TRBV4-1 ASSQEVTGGFGGELF
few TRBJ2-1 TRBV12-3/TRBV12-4 ASMGKTSGFNEQF
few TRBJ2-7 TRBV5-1 ASSFSAGGASYEQY
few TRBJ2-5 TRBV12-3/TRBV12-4 ASSPLARLAGLETQY
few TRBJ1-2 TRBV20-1 SASSGTWGYT
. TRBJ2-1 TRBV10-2 ASGEVYYNEQF
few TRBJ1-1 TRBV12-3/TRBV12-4 ASTRDRNTEAF
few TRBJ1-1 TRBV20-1 SAATGDRDQAF
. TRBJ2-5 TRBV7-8 ASSLQGAGLLETQY
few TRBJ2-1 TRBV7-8 ASSLQGGLHNEQF
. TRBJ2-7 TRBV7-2 ASSLVTEQY
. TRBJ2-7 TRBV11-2 ASSLDATNYEQY
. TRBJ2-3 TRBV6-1 ASAAGFGYTDTQY
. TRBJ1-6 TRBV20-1 SARLDVRSLH
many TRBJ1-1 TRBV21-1 ASSNGRGYANTEAF
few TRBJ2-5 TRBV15 ATSRDRRASPYQETQY
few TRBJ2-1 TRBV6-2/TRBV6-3 ASRFSGGSNEQF
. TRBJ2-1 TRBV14 ASSQDRTSGGKF
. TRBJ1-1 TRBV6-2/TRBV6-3 ASVRQGMNTEAF
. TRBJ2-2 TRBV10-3 AIRGYGTTNTGELF
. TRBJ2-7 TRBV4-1 ASSQSQGAYEQY
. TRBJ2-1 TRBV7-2 ASSLDRTGREQF
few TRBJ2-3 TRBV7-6 ASSRGPSGTDTQY
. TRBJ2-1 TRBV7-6 ASSLASGSSHEQF
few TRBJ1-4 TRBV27 ASSYRAPLIATNEKLF
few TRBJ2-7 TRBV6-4 ASSEGTGPTYEQY
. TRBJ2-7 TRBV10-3 AIRKDRSGHYEQY
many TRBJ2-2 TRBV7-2 ASSPGAGELF
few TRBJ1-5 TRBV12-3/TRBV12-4 ASSTANQPQH
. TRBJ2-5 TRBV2 ASKGLAGPQETQY
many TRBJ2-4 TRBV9 ASSVDGAGDIQY
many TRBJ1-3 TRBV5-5 ASTTRVVGNTIY